This T cell receptor (beta chain) was observed in a study of glioma-infiltrating T cells after dendritic cell vaccination. Study-level background: Patients received three intradermal dendritic cell vaccine injections at biweekly intervals.

Overall study findings and caveats: Survival was not directly related to TCR clonality in these patients.

The CDR3 has 21 amino acids. Germline V CDR1 and CDR2: MGHRA, YSYEKL. The J segment lost 0 bases and the V segment lost 2 bases, leaving 20 bases of the junction unmatched. Time point described: after dendritic cell vaccination, including at tumor progression/relapse. With regard to this clone: Its specificity is unknown.

Up to 2 ug genomic DNA was used for TCRB CDR3 amplification. The primer mix had 60 V beta and 13 J beta primers. Here immunoSEQ multiplex PCR was the method, and the copy in TCRdb shows in-frame clones only, minus some. The sample yields 20,000 to 30,000 clones, under 90% seen once. The specimen was blood, collected after dendritic cell vaccination. This chain uses TRBV4-1 with TRBJ2-5; 8 bases align to TRBD2. The origin of this receptor is a human donor with glioblastoma. CDR3 sequence reads: CASSQHGMIGGGTPYQETQYF. CDR3 nucleotides: TGCGCCAGCAGCCAACACGGGATGATTGGCGGGGGGACGCCGTACCAAGAGACCCAGTACTTC.